The 13 T cell receptor beta chains below all came from one sample that was sequenced in a study of blood T cell repertoires in COVID-19. Assay used: immunoSEQ multiplex PCR; TCRdb lists only in-frame clones, some missing. The table records under 300,000 clones, roughly 87% of them present only once. Sequenced sample: peripheral blood. These receptors all come from a man in his sixties who had recovered from COVID-19.

This clone was observed once. The gene calls are TRBV6-5 and TRBJ1-1, with D perhaps TRBD1 (5 bases). The CDR3 has 13 amino acids. V lost 6 bases, J lost 4 bases, and 12 bases lay in between. Germline CDR1 is MNHEY and CDR2 is SVGAGI. In nucleotides, the CDR3 is TGTGCCAGCAGGGGGGGTCAGGGCACTGAAGCTTTCTTT. Protein product: CASRGGQGTEAFF.

This sequence joins TRBV18 and TRBJ2-5, with TRBD1 identical over 8 bases. The junction had 1 base not matched to a gene; V was cut back by 3 bases and J by 4 bases. The CDR3 contains 13 residues. Germline V gene data show CDR1 as KGHSH and CDR2 as LQKENI. Here the CDR3 reads CASSPGTGETQYF. CDR3 DNA: TGTGCCAGCTCACCTGGGACAGGAGAGACCCAGTACTTC.

The chain links TRBV5-1 to TRBJ1-2; 7 bases are shared with TRBD1. CDR3 length: 16 amino acids. Germline loops: CDR1 SGHRS, CDR2 YFSETQ. V shed 5 bases, J shed 1 base, and the junction held 11 bases outside the gene matches. CDR3 region: CASSPGTVLLNYGYTF. The CDR3 coding sequence is TGCGCCAGCAGTCCCGGGACAGTCCTTCTTAACTATGGCTACACCTTC.

The V gene is TRBV10-3, the J gene TRBJ1-5, with a weak D call TRBD1 (5 bases). The germline V and J ends were trimmed by 0 bases and 6 bases, with 12 bases remaining between them. The CDR3 has 15 amino acids. The germline gives CDR1 ENHRY, CDR2 SYGVKD. The CDR3 DNA follows: TGTGCCATCAGTGAGTCGACCACGGGGGGTCAGCCCCAGCATTTT. It translates to CAISESTTGGQPQHF.

The chain links TRBV7-2 to TRBJ2-2; D perhaps matches TRBD2 (5 bases). CDR1 is SGHTA and CDR2 is FQGNSA in the germline V gene. This CDR3 is 14 amino acids long. Trimming took 1 base from V and 6 from J, leaving 9 bases between them. CDR3 in amino acids: CASSLVTSAGELFF. DNA for the CDR3: TGTGCCAGCAGCTTAGTTACTAGTGCCGGGGAGCTGTTTTTT.

The chain uses TRBV4-2 and TRBJ1-2; 8 nucleotides align to TRBD1. J lost 8 bases, V lost 0 bases, and 8 bases had no gene match. There are 15 residues in the CDR3. Looked up from germline, CDR1 is LGHNA and CDR2 is YNFKEQ. CDR3 amino acids: CASSQDSTGVPGYTF. CDR3 nucleotide sequence: TGTGCCAGCAGCCAAGATTCGACAGGGGTACCGGGCTACACCTTC.

The gene calls are TRBV7-2 and TRBJ1-2, with D possibly TRBD1 on 5 matching bases. Per the germline V gene, CDR1 is SGHTA and CDR2 is FQGNSA. The CDR3 is made up of 16 amino acids. With 1 base removed from V and 5 bases from J, the gap between germline ends came to 17 bases. In DNA form, the CDR3 reads TGTGCCAGCAGCTTAGTAACGACAGTCCGAGAGTATGGCTACACCTTC. Its translation: CASSLVTTVREYGYTF.

J is TRBJ1-2 and V is TRBV6-2 or TRBV6-3, with TRBD1 identical over 7 bases. The trim removed 4 bases at V and 2 bases at J, leaving 1 base unmatched. Germline V gene sequence: CDR1 MNHEY, CDR2 SVGEGT. CDR3 length: 13 amino acids. The CDR3: CASSLDRNYGYTF. The CDR3 DNA follows: TGTGCCAGCAGTTTGGACAGGAACTATGGCTACACCTTC.

The chain joins TRBV18 to TRBJ1-5, with TRBD1 matching over 7 bases. CDR3 length: 15 amino acids. Germline-derived CDR1 and CDR2 are KGHSH and LQKENI. V trimming: 5 bases; J trimming: 6 bases; junction bases outside the gene matches: 10. The CDR3 region is CASSIDRAAGQPQHF. The CDR3 DNA reads TGTGCCAGCTCAATAGACAGGGCGGCTGGTCAGCCCCAGCATTTT.

The gene calls are TRBV19 and TRBJ1-2; 10 nucleotides agree with TRBD1. Germline CDR1 reads LNHDA; CDR2 reads SQIVND (reference sequence). J lost 8 bases, V lost 5 bases, and 11 bases had no gene match. This CDR3 has 15 amino acids. Here the CDR3 DNA reads TGTGCCAGTAGTCCCCGGGACAGGGGTTTCCGGGGCTACACCTTC. It is translated as CASSPRDRGFRGYTF.

V usage is TRBV14 and J usage is TRBJ1-4; D unresolved. CDR3 length: 14 residues. Germline V gene sequence: CDR1 SGHDN, CDR2 FVKESK. Trimming pared 4 bases from V and 4 bases from J, leaving 10 bases between. The CDR3: CASSLLALNEKLFF. Written as DNA, the CDR3 is TGTGCCAGCAGCCTTCTAGCCCTTAATGAAAAACTGTTTTTT.

The table lists this clone with a few counts. The chain has TRBV5-1 and TRBJ1-1; D is unresolved. Trimming shortened V by 1 base and J by 2 bases, and 12 bases separated the two germline ends. The CDR3 length is 15 residues. CDR1 is SGHRS and CDR2 is YFSETQ in the germline V gene. CDR3 region: CASSLLTALNTEAFF. Here the CDR3 DNA reads TGCGCCAGCAGCTTGTTAACAGCCCTTAACACTGAAGCTTTCTTT.

The chain uses TRBV5-1 and TRBJ2-3; the D is unclear. Germline loops: CDR1 SGHRS, CDR2 YFSETQ. The length of the CDR3 is 15 residues. V lost 4 bases and J lost 0, with 12 bases in between. The CDR3 loop reads CASSLSTKSTDTQYF. The CDR3 DNA reads TGCGCCAGCAGCCTCTCGACAAAAAGCACAGATACGCAGTATTTT.